In its sample, the clone carrying this TCR beta chain was seen many times. The record originates from a study of T-cell reconstitution after alpha-beta-depleted transplantation in children. CDR1 and CDR2 from the germline V gene are SQVTM and ANQGSEA. V gave up 6 bases and J gave up 6 bases, with 16 bases separating them. The CDR3 spans 13 residues. A library of TCRbeta sequences, prepared with unique molecular identifiers, was generated. MiXCR was run by TCRdb on the PCR reads, yielding one entry per CDR3 protein. This sample yields around 340,000 distinct CDR3 sequences, of which roughly 15% are seen a single time; about 4.5% belongs to the top ten.

V gene TRBV29-1 combines with J gene TRBJ2-3; D possibly uses TRBD1 or TRBD2 (5 bases each). This TCR was recovered from a human donor who donated a stem cell graft to a child with Fanconi anemia. The sequencing used PBMCs, collected from the stem cell graft. The DNA of the CDR3 is TGCAGCGTAGAGAGGGCAGGGTGGGATACGCAGTATTTT. It encodes CSVERAGWDTQYF.